This T cell receptor (beta chain) was retrieved from a study of blood T cell repertoires in COVID-19. Background on the study: Donors in the United States, Italy and Spain gave samples during acute or convalescent COVID-19. PBMCs, B-cell-depleted T cells, or T cells provided the cDNA or gDNA that made up the material.

Looked up from germline, CDR1 is LGHNT and CDR2 is FRNRAP. This CDR3 is built from 17 residues. V dropped 0 bases and J dropped 3 bases, with 12 bases sitting between them. In the study's own analysis: Scientists estimated how many nucleated cells there were by amplifying reference gene primers. Profiling relied on immunoSEQ multiplex PCR, and the TCRdb table lists in-frame clones only, not all of them. Clone size and V and J calls were adopted from that table, with D and trimming inferred from the DNA. The sample lists about 250,000 clones, around 83% occurring once. Sequencing was done on a sample of peripheral blood. The receptor comes from a man aged 80 or over with acute or convalescent COVID-19. This chain connects TRBV12-5 to TRBJ1-6; D may be TRBD1 (6 bases). CDR3 loop: CASGLVLGASYNSPLHF. In nucleotides, the CDR3 is TGTGCTAGTGGTTTGGTACTGGGGGCGAGCTATAATTCACCCCTCCACTTT.